The rows below give T cell receptor beta chains drawn from one sample of a study of CXCR3-negative and CXCR3-positive naive CD8 T cells. TCRdb re-called the 5' RACE reads and shows each CDR3 protein once, DNA omitted. The table lists 20,000 to 25,000 distinct CDR3 sequences. The material sequenced was memory CD8+ T cells from blood. These receptors all stem from a human donor in good health. Some clones in this sample may be carry-over from other donors' samples. Both conserved end residues are part of each CDR3.

j_call,v_call,cdr3_aa
TRBJ2-1,TRBV20-1,CSARGDGGSNYNEQFF
TRBJ2-3,TRBV11-2,CASSHLGPTDTQYF
TRBJ2-1,TRBV20-1,CSASGLAGRTSSYNEQFF
TRBJ2-7,TRBV6-1,CASRLRDDSSYEQYF
TRBJ2-1,TRBV20-1,CSAQRQDNEQFF
TRBJ1-1,TRBV7-6,CASSFYADSGVWTEAFF
TRBJ1-1,TRBV6-1,CASATLLNTEAFF
TRBJ2-7,TRBV7-9,CASSPHRVSGVSEQYF
TRBJ2-2,TRBV29-1,CSVAGQYTGELFF
TRBJ2-5,TRBV29-1,CSATGGETQYF
TRBJ2-7,TRBV6-2/TRBV6-3,CASTKTSYEQYF
TRBJ2-4,TRBV12-3/TRBV12-4,CASSTLNIQYF
TRBJ2-1,TRBV30,CAQLLAGTYNEQFF